This record looks at one T cell receptor (beta chain) sequence and its context. Possible read error: a much larger clone is one base away. With approximately 500 ng total RNA as template and a constant-region primer, TCR beta cDNA was made. Generation of the TCR beta libraries relied on three nested multiplex PCR rounds using slightly modified ARM-PCR. Running approximately 10 cycles apiece, the first two PCR rounds relied on TRBV1-TRBV30 forward primers together with a C-beta reverse primer. One entry per CDR3 protein results from TCRdb running MiXCR on the multiplex PCR reads. The sample lists some 95,000 distinct CDR3 sequences, approximately 72% seen once, with 27% in the top ten. Total RNA and DNA came together from approximately 20-30 mg of bulk tissue without cell sorting. From germline, CDR1 is ENHRY and CDR2 SYGVKD. The ends were cut back, 0 bases at V and 7 bases at J, with 5 bases in the middle. This CDR3 has 12 amino acids.

This specimen comes from a study of tumor-infiltrating lymphocytes in primary liver carcinoma. Source material: tumor-adjacent normal liver tissue. The sequence was collected from a man in his forties with primary liver carcinoma and hepatitis B virus infection. The chain joins TRBV10-3 to TRBJ2-3, with D unclear. In nucleotides, the CDR3 is TGTGCCATCAGTGAGTCTGGATATACGCAGTATTTT. It yields the protein CAISESGYTQYF.